Following are 18 T cell receptor beta chains from one sample sequenced in a study of blood T cell repertoires in COVID-19. Some clones are missing from TCRdb's copy, which holds only in-frame ones; the method was immunoSEQ multiplex PCR. In the table there are more than 80,000 clones, roughly 72% of which are singletons. The sequencing input was peripheral blood. These receptor sequences come from a woman aged 55-70 years in a cohort sampled during active or convalescent COVID-19.

CDR3 nucleotide sequence: TGTGCCAGCAGTGACCCGAGACTAGCGGGGAGATACGAGCAGTACTTC. Protein sequence: CASSDPRLAGRYEQYF. V is TRBV6-4 and J is TRBJ2-7, with 11 bases that match TRBD2. This CDR3 is built from 16 residues. Germline trimming cut 2 bases from V and 4 bases from J; bases unmatched to any gene: 7. Germline CDR1 and CDR2: MRHNA and SNTAGT.

The CDR3 nucleotides read TGCGCCAGCAGAAAGACCGCGGGGGTACACACCTACGAGCAGTACTTC. Encoded protein: CASRKTAGVHTYEQYF. The rearrangement uses TRBV5-1 and TRBJ2-7, with 7 bases aligning to TRBD2. This CDR3 contains 16 residues. With V trimmed by 5 bases and J by 2 bases, 13 bases remained unmatched. Germline loops: CDR1 SGHRS, CDR2 YFSETQ.

This clone has only a few counts. The chain recombines TRBV12-5 with TRBJ2-1, with TRBD1 matching 9 bases. Germline CDR1 is LGHNT and CDR2 is FRNRAP. V was pared by 4 bases and J by 7 bases, with 5 bases of the junction left unmatched. The CDR3 is 14 residues long. The CDR3 DNA reads as TGTGCTAGTGGTTCGGGACAGGGCTTGAATGAGCAGTTCTTC. Protein: CASGSGQGLNEQFF.

This chain uses TRBV28 with TRBJ1-5, with TRBD1 matching over 7 bases. CDR1 MDHEN and CDR2 SYDVKM come from the germline V gene. The CDR3 contains 15 residues. With V trimmed by 4 bases and J by 7 bases, 10 bases remained unmatched. CDR3 amino acids: CASSSGDRVHQPQHF. The CDR3 DNA follows: TGTGCCAGCAGTTCCGGAGACAGGGTCCACCAGCCCCAGCATTTT.

The chain is built from TRBV9 and TRBJ1-2; TRBD1 aligns across 7 bases. V dropped 8 bases and J dropped 0; count of bases not matched to a gene: 7. CDR1 is SGDLS, CDR2 YYNGEE, per germline. CDR3 length: 14 amino acids. CDR3 residues: CASTRDRANYGYTF. CDR3 coding DNA: TGTGCCAGTACCCGGGACAGAGCTAACTATGGCTACACCTTC.

The chain couples TRBV30 to TRBJ1-5; D possibly corresponds to TRBD1 (6 bases). Per germline, CDR1 GTSNPN and CDR2 SVGIG (reference sequence). The CDR3 runs to 13 residues. V lost 5 bases and J 2 bases, leaving 10 bases between the germline ends. CDR3 in amino acids: CAWGGRGNQPQHF. In nucleotides, the CDR3 is TGTGCCTGGGGGGGCAGGGGCAATCAGCCCCAGCATTTT.

The chain joins TRBV7-3 to TRBJ1-2, with 8 bases fitting TRBD1. Looked up from germline, CDR1 is SGHTA and CDR2 is FQGTGA. J gave up 8 bases and V 5 bases, and 7 bases lay outside the gene matches. This CDR3 has 13 residues. In nucleotides, the CDR3 is TGTGCCAGCAGCCCGGACAGGGTAGGAGGCTACACCTTC. Encoded protein: CASSPDRVGGYTF.

This clone was counted a few times. The rearrangement joins TRBV9 to TRBJ2-1; TRBD2 matches at 10 bases. The CDR3 consists of 16 residues. The J segment lost 6 bases and the V segment lost 3 bases, leaving 9 bases of the junction unmatched. CDR1 is SGDLS and CDR2 is YYNGEE in the germline V gene. CDR3 in DNA: TGTGCCAGCAGCGGACCGAGCGGGGGGGCCTCCAATGAGCAGTTCTTC. Encoded protein: CASSGPSGGASNEQFF.

In this sample, this clone turned up a few times. This rearrangement joins TRBV27 to TRBJ2-5; D remains unclear. The CDR3 totals 13 residues. Germline V lookup: CDR1 MNHEY, CDR2 SMNVEV (reference sequence). V dropped 1 base and J dropped 5 bases, with 8 bases sitting between them. In DNA, the CDR3 is TGTGCCAGCAGTTTATTTCGCCGGGAGACCCAGTACTTC. Protein: CASSLFRRETQYF.

This sequence joins TRBV5-1 and TRBJ1-2; maybe TRBD1 (5 bases). Germline V gene data show CDR1 as SGHRS and CDR2 as YFSETQ. Deletions cut 6 bases from V and 2 bases from J, with 11 bases between. This CDR3 is 13 amino acids long. CDR3 residues: CASNLGGNYGYTF. CDR3 nucleotides: TGCGCCAGCAACCTCGGGGGGAACTATGGCTACACCTTC. Full variable domain (rest looked up from reference TRBV5-1 and TRBJ1-2): KAGVTQTPRYLIKTRGQQVTLSCSPISGHRSVSWYQQTPGQGLQFLFEYFSETQRNKGNFPGRFSGRQFSNSRSEMNVSTLELGDSALYLCASNLGGNYGYTFGSGTRLTVV.

The chain joins TRBV5-1 to TRBJ1-4; TRBD1 agrees at 9 bases. The CDR3 totals 15 residues. The V gene end was trimmed by 0 bases and the J gene end by 8 bases; junction bases not matched to a gene: 5. Per the germline V gene, CDR1 is SGHRS and CDR2 is YFSETQ. Written as DNA, the CDR3 is TGCGCCAGCAGCTTGGCGGGACAGGGCAGCGAAAAACTGTTTTTT. Translated: CASSLAGQGSEKLFF.

This clone came up a few times. V gene TRBV27 combines with J gene TRBJ2-3; 13 bases map to TRBD2. V gave up 4 bases and J gave up 4 bases; unmatched junction bases: 8. Germline V gene data show CDR1 as MNHEY and CDR2 as SMNVEV (reference sequence). There are 17 residues in the CDR3. The CDR3 DNA reads as TGTGCCAGCAGTTCTATGGGACTAGCGGGACTATCAGATACGCAGTATTTT. The encoded protein is CASSSMGLAGLSDTQYF.

The rearrangement links TRBV28 to TRBJ1-1; D uncertain. V dropped 6 bases and J dropped 6 bases, with 17 bases sitting between them. In germline, CDR1 is MDHEN, CDR2 SYDVKM. The CDR3 has 14 amino acids. CDR3 nucleotides: TGTGCCAGCAGCCTAGAGGTGCTTTTAGCTGAAGCTTTCTTT. This gives the protein CASSLEVLLAEAFF.

The V and J genes are TRBV27 and TRBJ2-3; 8 positions match TRBD1. The CDR3 spans 16 residues. Per germline, CDR1 MNHEY and CDR2 SMNVEV (reference sequence). Germline trimming cut 5 bases from V and 4 bases from J; bases unmatched to any gene: 11. In nucleotides, the CDR3 is TGTGCCAGCAGTCTAACGGGGCAGGGGGCCTCAGATACGCAGTATTTT. Its protein product is CASSLTGQGASDTQYF.

This clone was found once. The J gene is TRBJ1-1, the V gene TRBV7-3, with D perhaps TRBD1 (6 bases). This CDR3 comprises 15 residues. Germline V gene data show CDR1 as SGHTA and CDR2 as FQGTGA. V shed 1 base and J shed 1 base, with 10 bases lying between them. The CDR3 protein is CASSLMGTTNTEAFF. The DNA of the CDR3 is TGTGCCAGCAGCTTAATGGGGACAACGAACACTGAAGCTTTCTTT. The complete variable domain, with remaining parts taken from reference TRBV7-3 and TRBJ1-1, reads GAGVSQTPSNKVTEKGKYVELRCDPISGHTALYWYRQSLGQGPEFLIYFQGTGAADDSGLPNDRFFAVRPEGSVSTLKIQRTERGDSAVYLCASSLMGTTNTEAFFGQGTRLTVV.

The V call is TRBV5-5, the J call TRBJ1-6; D uncertain. The CDR3 spans 13 residues. CDR1 and CDR2 (germline): SGHKS, YYEKEE (reference sequence). Trimming took off 0 bases at V and 10 bases at J, with 8 bases between the two ends. CDR3 loop: CASSLESYSPLHF. The CDR3, as DNA: TGTGCCAGCAGCTTGGAGAGTTACTCACCCCTCCACTTT.

The chain has TRBV3-1 (or the pseudogene TRBV3-2) and TRBJ2-5; D is ambiguous. The germline CDR1 and CDR2 sequences are LGHDT and YNNKEL (reference sequence). This CDR3 has 14 amino acids. Trimming removed 2 bases at V and 5 bases at J, with 12 bases between. For the CDR3, the DNA is TGTGCCAGCAGCCAAATCCGAGGCCGGGAGACCCAGTACTTC. It translates to CASSQIRGRETQYF.

In its sample, this clone was seen once. The chain couples TRBV27 to TRBJ2-1; D is possibly TRBD2 (6 bases). CDR3 length equals 19 residues. The germline CDR1 and CDR2 sequences are MNHEY and SMNVEV (reference sequence). V lost 6 bases to trimming and J lost 2 bases, with 26 bases between them. The CDR3 bases are TGTGCCAGCAGCTCAATCATGAGCGGGCGGATAAGAGCCTACAATGAGCAGTTCTTC. It encodes CASSSIMSGRIRAYNEQFF.